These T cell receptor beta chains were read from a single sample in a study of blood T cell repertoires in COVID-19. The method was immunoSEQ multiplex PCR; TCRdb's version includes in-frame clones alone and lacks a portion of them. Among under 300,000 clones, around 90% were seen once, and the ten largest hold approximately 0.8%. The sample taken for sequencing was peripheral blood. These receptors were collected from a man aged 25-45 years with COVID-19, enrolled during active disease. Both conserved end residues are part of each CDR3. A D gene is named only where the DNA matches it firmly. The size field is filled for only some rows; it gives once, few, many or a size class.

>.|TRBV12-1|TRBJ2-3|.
.
CASSFGVAGGSSTDTQYF
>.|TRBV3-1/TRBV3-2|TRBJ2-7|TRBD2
TGTGCCAGCAGCCCCCAAAGCCCAGCGGGATCTTACGAGCAGTACTTC
CASSPQSPAGSYEQYF
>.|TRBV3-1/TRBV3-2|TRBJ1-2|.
TGTGCCAGCAGCCAAGGCCGAGGGCCCTATGGCTACACCTTC
CASSQGRGPYGYTF
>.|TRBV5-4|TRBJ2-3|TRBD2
TGTGCCAGCAGCTTTCCCGGGACTAGCGGCCCCACAGATACGCAGTATTTT
CASSFPGTSGPTDTQYF
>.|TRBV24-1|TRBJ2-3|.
TGTGCCACCAGTGATTTGCCCTTCACTGATCCGGGACAGCGGGCAGATACGCAGTATTTT
CATSDLPFTDPGQRADTQYF
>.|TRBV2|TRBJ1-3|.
TGTGCCAGCAGTGAGGAGTACAGGGTGGACACCATATATTTT
CASSEEYRVDTIYF
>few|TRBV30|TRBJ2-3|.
TGTGCCTGGAGTTTACGGAGGGGAGATACGCAGTATTTT
CAWSLRRGDTQYF
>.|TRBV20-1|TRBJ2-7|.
TGCAGTGCTAGACAGGCCTACGAGCAGTACTTC
CSARQAYEQYF
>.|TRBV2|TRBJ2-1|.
TGTGCCAGCAGCCCCTTGGGTGAGGGCAGCTCCTACAATGAGCAGTTCTTC
CASSPLGEGSSYNEQFF
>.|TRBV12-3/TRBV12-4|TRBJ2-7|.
TGTGCCAGCAAAGCATCCTACGAGCAGTACTTC
CASKASYEQYF
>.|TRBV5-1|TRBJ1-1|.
TGCGCCAGCAGCTTGGGGCAGGGCGGGGGCACTGAAGCTTTCTTT
CASSLGQGGGTEAFF
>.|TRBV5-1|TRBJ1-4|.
TGCGCCAGCAAACAACGGGGGGCATCTAATGAAAAACTGTTTTTT
CASKQRGASNEKLFF
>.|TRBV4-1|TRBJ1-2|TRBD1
TGCGCCAGCAGCCAAGAAACGGGGCGGGGACAGACCTATGGCTACACCTTC
CASSQETGRGQTYGYTF
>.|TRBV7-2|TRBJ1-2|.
TGTGCCAGCAGCTTAGACAGGATGGGCTACACCTTC
CASSLDRMGYTF
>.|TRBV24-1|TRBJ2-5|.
TGTGCCACCAGTGACCACCCGGGGCAGGGGCAAGAGACCCAGTACTTC
CATSDHPGQGQETQYF
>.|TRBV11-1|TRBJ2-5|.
TGTGCCAGCAGTCGCGCTTTCCAAGAGACCCAGTACTTC
CASSRAFQETQYF
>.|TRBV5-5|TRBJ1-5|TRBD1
TGTGCCAGCAGCCCGGCAGGACAGGGTACTCAGCCCCAGCATTTT
CASSPAGQGTQPQHF
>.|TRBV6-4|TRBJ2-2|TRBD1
TGTGCCAGCAGTCGGACAGGGGGCTACACCGGGGAGCTGTTTTTT
CASSRTGGYTGELFF
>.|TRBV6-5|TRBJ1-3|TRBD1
TGTGCCAGCAGTTACAGGGCAGGGGGCGGAAACACCATATATTTT
CASSYRAGGGNTIYF
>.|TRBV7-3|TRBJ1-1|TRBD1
TGTGCCAGCAGCGCCCAGGGGGGAGGTGGGACTGAAGCTTTCTTT
CASSAQGGGGTEAFF
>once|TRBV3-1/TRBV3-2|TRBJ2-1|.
TGTGCCAGCAGCCAATCCCTTGACAGCTTCTCCTACAATGAGCAGTTCTTC
CASSQSLDSFSYNEQFF
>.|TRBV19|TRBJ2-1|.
TGTGCCAGTATGGGCCCGGTCGGACATAGCTCCTACAATGAGCAGTTCTTC
CASMGPVGHSSYNEQFF
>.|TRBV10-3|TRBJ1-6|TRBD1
TGTGCCATCAGTGATCCTAGGGGACAGAATAATTCACCCCTCCACTTT
CAISDPRGQNNSPLHF
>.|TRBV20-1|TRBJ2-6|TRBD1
TGCAGTGCTAGTCCAGGGACAGGGGTATCTGGGGCCAACGTCCTGACTTTC
CSASPGTGVSGANVLTF
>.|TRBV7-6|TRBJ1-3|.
TGTGCAACCTCCGGGTCCACAGGAGGAAACACCATATATTTT
CATSGSTGGNTIYF
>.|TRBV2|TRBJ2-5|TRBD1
TGTGCCAGCAGTGGGGACAGGCCCTCTCCGGGGGAGACCCAGTACTTC
CASSGDRPSPGETQYF
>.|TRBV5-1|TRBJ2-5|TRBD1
TGCGCCAGCAGCTTGGCTGGACAGGGCTTCCAAGAGACCCAGTACTTC
CASSLAGQGFQETQYF